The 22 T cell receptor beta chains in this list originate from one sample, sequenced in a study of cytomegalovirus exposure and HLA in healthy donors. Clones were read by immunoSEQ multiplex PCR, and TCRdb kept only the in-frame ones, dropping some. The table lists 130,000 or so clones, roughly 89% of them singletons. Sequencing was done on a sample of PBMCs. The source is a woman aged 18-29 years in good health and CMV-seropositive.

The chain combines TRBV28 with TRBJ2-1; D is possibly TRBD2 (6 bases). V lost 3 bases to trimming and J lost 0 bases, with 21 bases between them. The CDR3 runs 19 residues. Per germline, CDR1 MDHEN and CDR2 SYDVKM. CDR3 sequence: CASSFPRTPGGSSYNEQFF. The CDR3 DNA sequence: TGTGCCAGCAGTTTTCCTAGGACCCCTGGAGGGTCCTCCTACAATGAGCAGTTCTTC.

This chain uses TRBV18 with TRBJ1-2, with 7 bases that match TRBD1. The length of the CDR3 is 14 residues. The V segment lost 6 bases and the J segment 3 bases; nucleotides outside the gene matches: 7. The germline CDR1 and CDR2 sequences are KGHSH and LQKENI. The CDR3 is CASSPAGTDYGYTF. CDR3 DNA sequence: TGTGCCAGCTCTCCGGCCGGGACAGACTATGGCTACACCTTC.

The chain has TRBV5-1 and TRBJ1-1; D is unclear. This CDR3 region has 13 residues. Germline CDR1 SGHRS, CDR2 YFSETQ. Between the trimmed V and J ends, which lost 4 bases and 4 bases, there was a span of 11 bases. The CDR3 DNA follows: TGCGCCAGCAGCCTAACAGTGGGCACTGAAGCTTTCTTT. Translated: CASSLTVGTEAFF.

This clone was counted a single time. The CDR3 DNA reads as TGTGCCAGCAGCCTTACCCCCCGCACACAAATCTTTTATTGGGATACGCAGTATTTT. Amino acid sequence: CASSLTPRTQIFYWDTQYF. The rearrangement joins TRBV14 to TRBJ2-3; D ambiguous. Germline V lookup: CDR1 SGHDN, CDR2 FVKESK. V lost 4 bases, J lost 6 bases, and 29 bases lay in between. The CDR3 contains 19 residues.

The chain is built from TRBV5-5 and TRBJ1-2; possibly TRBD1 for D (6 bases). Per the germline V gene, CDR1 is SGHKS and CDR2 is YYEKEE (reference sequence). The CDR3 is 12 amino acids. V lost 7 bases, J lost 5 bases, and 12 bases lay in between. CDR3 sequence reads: CASGLQGYGYTF. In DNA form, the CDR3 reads TGTGCCAGCGGGCTACAGGGATATGGCTACACCTTC.

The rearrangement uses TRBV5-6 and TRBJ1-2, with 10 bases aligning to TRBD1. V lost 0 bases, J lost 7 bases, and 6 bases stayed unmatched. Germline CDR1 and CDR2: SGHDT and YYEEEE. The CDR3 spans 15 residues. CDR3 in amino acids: CASSLEVDRGLGYTF. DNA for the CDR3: TGTGCCAGCAGCTTGGAGGTTGACAGGGGGCTTGGCTACACCTTC.

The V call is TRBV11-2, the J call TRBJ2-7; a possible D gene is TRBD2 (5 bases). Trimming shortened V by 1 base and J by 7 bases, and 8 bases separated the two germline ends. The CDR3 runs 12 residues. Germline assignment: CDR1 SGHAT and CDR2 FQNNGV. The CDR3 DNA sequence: TGTGCCAGCAGCTTAGTAACGGGGGAGCAGTACTTC. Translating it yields CASSLVTGEQYF.

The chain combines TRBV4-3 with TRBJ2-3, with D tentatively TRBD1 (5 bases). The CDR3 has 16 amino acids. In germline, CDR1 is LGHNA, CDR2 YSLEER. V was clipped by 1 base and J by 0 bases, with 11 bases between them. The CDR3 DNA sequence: TGCGCCAGCAGCCAAGGCCTGACAGCGAGCACAGATACGCAGTATTTT. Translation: CASSQGLTASTDTQYF.

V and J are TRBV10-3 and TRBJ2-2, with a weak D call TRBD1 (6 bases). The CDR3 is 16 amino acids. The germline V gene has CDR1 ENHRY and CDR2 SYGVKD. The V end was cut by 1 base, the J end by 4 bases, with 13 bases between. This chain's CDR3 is CAISEFPGATTGELFF. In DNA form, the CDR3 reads TGTGCCATCAGTGAGTTCCCAGGGGCGACCACCGGGGAGCTGTTTTTT.

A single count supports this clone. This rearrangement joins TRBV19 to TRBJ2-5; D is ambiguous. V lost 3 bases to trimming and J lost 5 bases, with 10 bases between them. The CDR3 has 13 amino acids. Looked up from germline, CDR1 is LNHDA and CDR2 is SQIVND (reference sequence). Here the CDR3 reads CASSIAGTETQYF. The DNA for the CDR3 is TGTGCCAGTAGTATTGCAGGTACCGAGACCCAGTACTTC.

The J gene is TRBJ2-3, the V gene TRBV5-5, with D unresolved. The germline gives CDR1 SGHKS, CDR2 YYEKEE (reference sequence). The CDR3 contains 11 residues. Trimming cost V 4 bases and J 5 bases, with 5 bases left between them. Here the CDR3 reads CASSIGDTQYF. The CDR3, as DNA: TGTGCCAGCAGCATCGGAGATACGCAGTATTTT.

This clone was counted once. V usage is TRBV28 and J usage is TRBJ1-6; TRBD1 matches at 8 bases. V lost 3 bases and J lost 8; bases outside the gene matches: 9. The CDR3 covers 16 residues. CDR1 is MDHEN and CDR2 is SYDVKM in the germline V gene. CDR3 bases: TGTGCCAGCAGTTTTAAGACAGGGGCTTTATATTCACCCCTCCACTTT. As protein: CASSFKTGALYSPLHF.

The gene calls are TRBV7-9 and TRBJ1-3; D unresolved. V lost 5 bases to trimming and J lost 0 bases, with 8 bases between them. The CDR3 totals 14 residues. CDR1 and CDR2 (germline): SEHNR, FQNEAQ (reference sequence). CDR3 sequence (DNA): TGTGCCAGCAGCCCCCCCGGCTCTGGAAACACCATATATTTT. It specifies CASSPPGSGNTIYF.

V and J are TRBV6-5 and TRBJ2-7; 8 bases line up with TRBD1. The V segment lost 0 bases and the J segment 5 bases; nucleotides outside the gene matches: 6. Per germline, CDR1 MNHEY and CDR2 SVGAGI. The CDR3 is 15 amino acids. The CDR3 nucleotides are TGTGCCAGCAGTTACTCGGCGACAGGGGATAACGAGCAGTACTTC. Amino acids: CASSYSATGDNEQYF.

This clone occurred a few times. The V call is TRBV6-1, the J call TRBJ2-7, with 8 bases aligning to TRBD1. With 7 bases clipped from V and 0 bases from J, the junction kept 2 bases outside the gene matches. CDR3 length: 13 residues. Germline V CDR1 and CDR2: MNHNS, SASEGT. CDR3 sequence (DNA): TGTGCCAGCAAGACAGGGGACTCCTACGAGCAGTACTTC. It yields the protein CASKTGDSYEQYF.

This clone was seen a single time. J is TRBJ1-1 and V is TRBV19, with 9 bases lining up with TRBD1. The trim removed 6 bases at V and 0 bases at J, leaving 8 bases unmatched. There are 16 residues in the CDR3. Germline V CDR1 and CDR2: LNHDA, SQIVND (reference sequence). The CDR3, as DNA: TGTGCCAGTAGCCCATACGGGACAGGGATGAACACTGAAGCTTTCTTT. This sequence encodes CASSPYGTGMNTEAFF.

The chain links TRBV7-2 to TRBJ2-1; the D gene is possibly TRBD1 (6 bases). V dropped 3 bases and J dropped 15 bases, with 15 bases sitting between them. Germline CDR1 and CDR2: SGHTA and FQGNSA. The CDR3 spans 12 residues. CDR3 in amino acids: CASSFPGQRAFF. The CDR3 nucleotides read TGTGCCAGCAGCTTTCCGGGACAACGGGCGTTCTTC.

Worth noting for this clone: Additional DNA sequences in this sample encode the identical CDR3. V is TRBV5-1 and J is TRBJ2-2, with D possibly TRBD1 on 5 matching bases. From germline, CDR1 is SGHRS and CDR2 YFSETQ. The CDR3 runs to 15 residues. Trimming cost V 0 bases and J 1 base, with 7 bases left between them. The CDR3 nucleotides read TGCGCCAGCAGCTTGGACACAGGGAACACCGGGGAGCTGTTTTTT. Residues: CASSLDTGNTGELFF.

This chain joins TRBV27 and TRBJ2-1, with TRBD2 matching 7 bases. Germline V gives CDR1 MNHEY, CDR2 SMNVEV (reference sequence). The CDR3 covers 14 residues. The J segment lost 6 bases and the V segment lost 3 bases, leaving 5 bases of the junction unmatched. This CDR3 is CASSFGPGGNEQFF. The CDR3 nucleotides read TGTGCCAGCAGTTTTGGTCCGGGGGGCAATGAGCAGTTCTTC.

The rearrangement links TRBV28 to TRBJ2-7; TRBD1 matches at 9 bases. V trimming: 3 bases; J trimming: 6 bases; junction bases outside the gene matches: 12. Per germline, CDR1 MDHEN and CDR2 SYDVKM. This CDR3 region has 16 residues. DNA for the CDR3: TGTGCCAGCAGTTTCCTGACGGGACAGGGTCCCGTCGAGCAGTACTTC. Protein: CASSFLTGQGPVEQYF.

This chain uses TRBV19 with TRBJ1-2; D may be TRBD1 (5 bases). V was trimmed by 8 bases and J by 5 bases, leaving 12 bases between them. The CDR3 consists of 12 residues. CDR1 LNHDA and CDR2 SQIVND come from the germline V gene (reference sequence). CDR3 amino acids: CASRDGGYGYTF. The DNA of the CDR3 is TGTGCCAGTCGGGACGGAGGGTATGGCTACACCTTC.

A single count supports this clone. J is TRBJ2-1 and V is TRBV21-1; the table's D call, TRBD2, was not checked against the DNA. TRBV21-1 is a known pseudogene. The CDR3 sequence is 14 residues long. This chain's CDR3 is CASSTPRGYNEQFF. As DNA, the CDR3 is TGTGCCAGCAGCACCCCACGGGGTTACAATGAGCAGTTCTTC.